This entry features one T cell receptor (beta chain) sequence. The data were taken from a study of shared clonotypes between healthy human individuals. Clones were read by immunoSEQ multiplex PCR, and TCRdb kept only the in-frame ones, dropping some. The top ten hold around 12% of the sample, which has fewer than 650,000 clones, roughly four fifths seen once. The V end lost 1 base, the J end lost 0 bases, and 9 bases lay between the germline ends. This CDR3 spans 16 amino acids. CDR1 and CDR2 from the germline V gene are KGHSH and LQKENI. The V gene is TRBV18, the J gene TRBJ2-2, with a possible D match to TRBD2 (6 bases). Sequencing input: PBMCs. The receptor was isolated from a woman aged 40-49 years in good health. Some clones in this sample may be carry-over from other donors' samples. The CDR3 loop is CASSPRGDPNTGELFF. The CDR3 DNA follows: TGTGCCAGCTCACCACGGGGGGACCCGAACACCGGGGAGCTGTTTTTT.